These 24 T cell receptor beta chains came from one sample sequenced in a study of Graves' ophthalmopathy and Graves' hyperthyroidism. Amplified TCR beta CDR3 regions were obtained using RNA transcripts as template. After a first-round RT-PCR with HTBI primers, a second-round multiplex PCR was run. TCRdb re-called the multiplex PCR reads through MiXCR, storing one row per CDR3 protein. The table includes under 350,000 distinct CDR3 sequences, roughly a sixth detected once. Material for sequencing was peripheral blood. The receptors derive from an adult man with Graves' ophthalmopathy.

This clonotype was seen ten or more times. The chain is built from TRBV24-1 and TRBJ2-7, with D tentatively TRBD2 (5 bases). Germline assignment: CDR1 KGHDR and CDR2 SFDVKD. The CDR3 runs to 16 residues. V lost 4 bases and J 3 bases, leaving 18 bases between the germline ends. The CDR3 region is CATSDPGITGSYEQYF. In DNA form, the CDR3 reads TGTGCCACCAGTGACCCGGGGATCACTGGGAGCTACGAGCAGTACTTC.

At least ten counts were recorded for this clonotype. The V call is TRBV12-3 or TRBV12-4, the J call TRBJ2-7, with D tentatively TRBD1 (6 bases). The CDR3 has 12 amino acids. V gave up 6 bases and J gave up 3 bases, with 9 bases separating them. The CDR3 is CASRSDSYEQYF. The CDR3 nucleotides are TGTGCCAGCAGATCGGACAGCTACGAGCAGTACTTC.

This clonotype has at least ten counts. The gene calls are TRBV6-6 and TRBJ2-2; TRBD1 agrees at 11 bases. V trimming: 6 bases; J trimming: 4 bases; junction bases outside the gene matches: 22. The V gene's germline CDR1 is MNHNY and CDR2 SVGAGI (reference sequence). The CDR3 has 21 residues. The CDR3 loop reads CASRWTTGTGGGSVSTGELFF. The DNA for the CDR3 is TGTGCCAGCAGGTGGACAACCGGGACAGGGGGAGGAAGTGTCAGCACCGGGGAGCTGTTTTTT.

This clonotype appeared many times. The chain is built from TRBV6-1 and TRBJ2-5; possible D gene TRBD1, 6 bases. Trimming took 11 bases from V and 2 from J, leaving 15 bases between them. This CDR3 is 13 amino acids long. CDR1 and CDR2 (germline): MNHNS, SASEGT. The DNA for the CDR3 is TGTGCCGGACAGACGCCGCTTCAAGAGACCCAGTACTTC. Its translation is CAGQTPLQETQYF.

This clonotype was observed many times. This chain uses TRBV12-3 or TRBV12-4 with TRBJ2-5, with TRBD2 matching 10 bases. V lost 5 bases, J lost 5 bases, and 14 bases stayed unmatched. The length of the CDR3 is 17 residues. This chain's CDR3 is CASSLGLAALSGETQYF. The CDR3 region has the DNA TGTGCCAGCAGTCTTGGACTAGCGGCCCTCTCCGGGGAGACCCAGTACTTC.

This clonotype has only one observation. This chain uses TRBV12-3 or TRBV12-4 with TRBJ1-1, with D possibly TRBD1 on 5 matching bases. There are 12 residues in the CDR3. Trimming took off 6 bases at V and 5 bases at J, with 10 bases between the two ends. CDR3 in amino acids: CASSSGTTEAFF. The CDR3 bases are TGTGCCAGCAGCTCGGGGACGACTGAAGCTTTCTTT.

This clonotype showed up many times. The V gene is TRBV20-1, the J gene TRBJ1-2; 7 bases map to TRBD1. CDR1 is DFQATT and CDR2 is SNEGSKA in the germline V gene (reference sequence). The CDR3 totals 15 residues. Trimming took 6 bases from V and 8 from J; bases not matched to a gene: 18. The DNA of the CDR3 is TGCAGTGCCCCCTCGGTCCAGGGGGATACGGAAGGCTACACCTTC. Residues: CSAPSVQGDTEGYTF.

The chain links TRBV6-2 or TRBV6-3 to TRBJ1-6, with 8 positions matching TRBD1. The CDR3 runs to 16 residues. Germline CDR1 MNHEY, CDR2 SVGEGT. The V segment lost 5 bases and the J segment 10 bases; nucleotides outside the gene matches: 13. DNA of the CDR3: TGTGCCAGCAGTACCCACGGACAGGGAGTGGGATCACCCCTCCACTTT. As protein: CASSTHGQGVGSPLHF.

This clonotype was seen many times. CDR3 DNA sequence: TGTGCCAGTGGTGACGGCAGGCACGGCTATGGCTACACCTTC. It is translated as CASGDGRHGYGYTF. The chain uses TRBV19 and TRBJ1-2; D remains unclear. The CDR3 covers 14 residues. The V end was cut by 8 bases, the J end by 4 bases, with 17 bases between. Germline V lookup: CDR1 LNHDA, CDR2 SQIVND (reference sequence).

This clonotype showed up many times. The chain couples TRBV6-2 or TRBV6-3 to TRBJ2-5; TRBD2 matches 11 bases. Germline trimming cut 2 bases from V and 5 bases from J; bases unmatched to any gene: 13. CDR1 and CDR2 from the germline V gene are MNHEY and SVGEGT. The CDR3 covers 18 residues. The CDR3 reads CASSYRTSGQVFSETQYF. The CDR3 DNA reads TGTGCCAGCAGTTACCGGACTAGCGGGCAGGTTTTTTCGGAGACCCAGTACTTC.

This clonotype was recorded many times. The chain recombines TRBV7-2 with TRBJ2-2; either TRBD1 or TRBD2 may supply D (5 bases each). The CDR3 totals 15 residues. V lost 5 bases and J 6 bases, leaving 16 bases between the germline ends. Germline CDR1 is SGHTA and CDR2 is FQGNSA. In DNA, the CDR3 is TGTGCCAGCAGCCGCCCTGTTGAGGGGCCCGGGGAGCTGTTTTTT. This sequence encodes CASSRPVEGPGELFF. The full variable domain, completed using reference TRBV7-2 and TRBJ2-2, is GAGVSQSPSNKVTEKGKDVELRCDPISGHTALYWYRQSLGQGLEFLIYFQGNSAPDKSGLPSDRFSAERTGGSVSTLTIQRTQQEDSAVYLCASSRPVEGPGELFFGEGSRLTVL.

This clonotype was detected many times. CDR3 region: CASSQDDGVHRENTEAFF. The DNA for the CDR3 is TGCGCCAGCAGCCAAGATGATGGGGTTCACCGGGAAAACACTGAAGCTTTCTTT. The chain recombines TRBV4-1 with TRBJ1-1; D call uncertain. Per germline, CDR1 MGHRA and CDR2 YSYEKL. The CDR3 runs to 18 residues. V lost 0 bases, J lost 2 bases, and 19 bases lay in between.

V and J are TRBV30 and TRBJ2-7; 12 nucleotides line up with TRBD1. This CDR3 contains 15 residues. V shed 1 base, J shed 4 bases, and the junction held 5 bases outside the gene matches. Germline CDR1 reads GTSNPN; CDR2 reads SVGIG (reference sequence). The CDR3 DNA reads TGTGCCTGGAGTGGGCTGGGACAGGGGGCTTACGAGCAGTACTTC. Translated, it gives CAWSGLGQGAYEQYF.

This clonotype was seen many times. The rearrangement joins TRBV2 to TRBJ2-7; D is unresolved. Germline V gives CDR1 SNHLY, CDR2 FYNNEI. Trimming left V 6 bases short and J 7 bases short, with 16 bases between. The CDR3 loop spans 13 amino acids. The CDR3, as DNA: TGTGCCAGCAGCGTGACACGGATCGGGGAGCAGTACTTC. Protein sequence: CASSVTRIGEQYF.

This clonotype was recorded many times. V gene TRBV7-2 combines with J gene TRBJ2-2; D gene uncertain. Per the germline V gene, CDR1 is SGHTA and CDR2 is FQGNSA. V lost 3 bases and J 7 bases, leaving 6 bases between the germline ends. This CDR3 has 12 residues. The CDR3 DNA is TGTGCCAGCAGCTTTCATAGCGGGGAGCTGTTTTTT. As protein: CASSFHSGELFF.

This clonotype has ten or more counts. This sequence joins TRBV6-5 and TRBJ2-5, with D perhaps assigned TRBD1 or TRBD2 (5 bases each). V shed 0 bases and J shed 4 bases, with 9 bases lying between them. The CDR3 consists of 14 residues. In germline, CDR1 is MNHEY, CDR2 SVGAGI. The CDR3 protein is CASSYSGTAETQYF. The CDR3, as DNA: TGTGCCAGCAGTTACTCAGGGACGGCAGAGACCCAGTACTTC.

The table lists this clonotype with a count of one. The chain is built from TRBV12-3 or TRBV12-4 and TRBJ1-1; TRBD1 matches 10 bases. J was trimmed by 3 bases and V by 6 bases; bases with no gene match: 7. The CDR3 extends over 15 amino acids. For the CDR3, the DNA is TGTGCCAGCAGGGGTATTGGGACAGGGGACACTGAAGCTTTCTTT. Translated, it gives CASRGIGTGDTEAFF.

This clonotype was seen repeatedly, ten times or more. The rearrangement uses TRBV11-2 and TRBJ1-1; 8 bases map to TRBD1. The CDR3 has 15 amino acids. V shed 6 bases and J 1 base; nucleotides not matched to a gene: 7. The germline V gene has CDR1 SGHAT and CDR2 FQNNGV. The CDR3 nucleotides read TGTGCCAGCAGTCAGGGGGCCCATGGGAACACTGAAGCTTTCTTT. It codes for CASSQGAHGNTEAFF.

This clonotype was counted many times. The chain uses TRBV12-3 or TRBV12-4 and TRBJ1-3; no clear D. Deletions cut 5 bases from V and 4 bases from J, with 12 bases between. The CDR3 covers 14 residues. The CDR3 loop is CASSNTVSGNTIYF. Written as DNA, the CDR3 is TGTGCCAGCAGTAATACAGTGTCCGGAAACACCATATATTTT.

This clonotype was seen only a few times. The J gene is TRBJ2-7, the V gene TRBV3-1, with D tentatively TRBD1 (5 bases). CDR3 length: 15 amino acids. Germline V gene data show CDR1 as LGHDT and CDR2 as YNNKEL (reference sequence). V lost 0 bases and J 6 bases, leaving 15 bases between the germline ends. The CDR3: CASSQDTVTGSEQYF. CDR3 in DNA: TGTGCCAGCAGCCAAGATACGGTTACAGGCTCCGAGCAGTACTTC.

This clonotype has a count of ten or more. J is TRBJ2-5 and V is TRBV5-5, with 11 bases matching TRBD2. This CDR3 has 17 amino acids. The J segment lost 2 bases and the V segment lost 0 bases, leaving 6 bases of the junction unmatched. The germline gives CDR1 SGHKS, CDR2 YYEKEE (reference sequence). CDR3 amino acids: CASSLGVTSGVQETQYF. In DNA form, the CDR3 reads TGTGCCAGCAGCTTGGGTGTGACTAGCGGGGTTCAAGAGACCCAGTACTTC.

The chain links TRBV7-2 to TRBJ2-7; maybe TRBD1 (6 bases). Germline V gives CDR1 SGHTA, CDR2 FQGNSA. Between the trimmed V and J ends, which lost 4 bases and 3 bases, there was a span of 10 bases. This CDR3 has 13 amino acids. This CDR3 reads CASSYKGGYEQYF. The CDR3 DNA is TGTGCCAGCAGCTACAAAGGGGGCTACGAGCAGTACTTC.

V gene TRBV20-1 combines with J gene TRBJ1-3; D is perhaps TRBD1 (6 bases). The CDR3 runs to 15 residues. In germline, CDR1 is DFQATT, CDR2 SNEGSKA (reference sequence). Trimming took off 3 bases at V and 0 bases at J, with 12 bases between the two ends. The CDR3 DNA reads as TGCAGTGCTAGTACAGGGTTGTCCTCTGGAAACACCATATATTTT. Protein: CSASTGLSSGNTIYF.

This clonotype was picked up many times. The chain has TRBV7-9 and TRBJ2-7; possibly TRBD1 for D (6 bases). This CDR3 is 13 amino acids long. Trimming took 5 bases from V and 3 from J, leaving 11 bases between them. The V gene's germline CDR1 is SEHNR and CDR2 FQNEAQ (reference sequence). CDR3 bases: TGTGCCAGCAGCAAGGGACAAAACTACGAGCAGTACTTC. Translated: CASSKGQNYEQYF.